Listed here are 13 T cell receptor beta chains from one sample, sequenced in a study of shared T cell receptors in the human thymus. Data came from immunoSEQ multiplex PCR; TCRdb stores just in-frame clones and leaves some out. The sample comprises hundreds of thousands of clones, approximately 89% of which are singletons, and under 0.01% rests with the top ten. This sample was shared with a second study, whose subject was human thymus T cells.

The sequencing sample was made of thymocytes. The receptors here all came from a boy under two years old with a congenital heart defect.

The V gene is TRBV9, the J gene TRBJ2-1, with 13 nucleotides matching TRBD2. The CDR3 loop spans 18 amino acids. Germline V lookup: CDR1 SGDLS, CDR2 YYNGEE. J was trimmed by 4 bases and V by 3 bases; bases with no gene match: 10. This CDR3 reads CASSAGTSGKGGYNEQFF. CDR3 DNA: TGTGCCAGCAGCGCCGGGACTAGCGGGAAAGGAGGTTACAATGAGCAGTTCTTC.

The genes are TRBV7-2 and TRBJ2-1, with D hard to call. The CDR3 sequence is 14 residues long. Germline V lookup: CDR1 SGHTA, CDR2 FQGNSA. The V end was cut by 5 bases, the J end by 0 bases, with 8 bases between. The CDR3 sequence: CASSPGSSYNEQFF. In DNA form, the CDR3 reads TGTGCCAGCAGCCCAGGAAGCTCCTACAATGAGCAGTTCTTC.

The chain is built from TRBV11-2 and TRBJ2-5, with 12 bases aligning to TRBD2. The V gene's germline CDR1 is SGHAT and CDR2 FQNNGV. The ends lost 5 bases at V and 13 bases at J; junction bases unmatched: 14. The CDR3 is made up of 15 amino acids. As DNA, the CDR3 is TGTGCCAGCAGCAACTCTGGGCCTAGCGGGAGGGTTCTGTACTTC. It encodes CASSNSGPSGRVLYF. The variable domain in full, completed from reference TRBV11-2 and TRBJ2-5, reads EAGVAQSPRYKIIEKRQSVAFWCNPISGHATLYWYQQILGQGPKLLIQFQNNGVVDDSQLPKDRFSAERLKGVDSTLKIQPAKLEDSAVYLCASSNSGPSGRVLYFGPGTRLLVL.

This sequence joins TRBV11-1 and TRBJ1-2, with 7 bases lining up with TRBD1. This CDR3 comprises 15 residues. With V trimmed by 5 bases and J by 5 bases, 11 bases remained unmatched. CDR1 is SGHAT and CDR2 is FQDESV in the germline V gene (reference sequence). Here the CDR3 DNA reads TGTGCCAGCAGCCCACGACAGGGATTAGGGTATGGCTACACCTTC. Translated: CASSPRQGLGYGYTF. Based on the CDR3 plus reference TRBV11-1 and TRBJ1-2, the full variable domain is EAEVAQSPRYKITEKSQAVAFWCDPISGHATLYWYRQILGQGPELLVQFQDESVVDDSQLPKDRFSAERLKGVDSTLKIQPAELGDSAMYLCASSPRQGLGYGYTFGSGTRLTVV.

The chain recombines TRBV19 with TRBJ1-6, with 8 bases identical to TRBD1. The CDR3 has 14 residues. The germline CDR1 and CDR2 sequences are LNHDA and SQIVND (reference sequence). With V trimmed by 3 bases and J by 9 bases, 4 bases remained unmatched. CDR3 nucleotide sequence: TGTGCCAGTAGTATTGCAGGGGGCGGTTCACCCCTCCACTTT. Amino acid sequence: CASSIAGGGSPLHF.

The genes are TRBV9 and TRBJ2-7; TRBD1 matches 7 bases. Losses at the gene ends were 4 bases for V and 1 base for J; bases not matched to a gene: 8. The germline gives CDR1 SGDLS, CDR2 YYNGEE. This CDR3 has 15 residues. This CDR3 is CASSTTGATSYEQYF. Here the CDR3 DNA reads TGTGCCAGCAGCACCACAGGGGCAACTTCCTACGAGCAGTACTTC.

This clone has just one count. The rearrangement links TRBV19 to TRBJ1-5, with TRBD1 matching 10 bases. Germline V gene sequence: CDR1 LNHDA, CDR2 SQIVND (reference sequence). This CDR3 has 16 amino acids. V trimming: 3 bases; J trimming: 5 bases; junction bases outside the gene matches: 7. The CDR3 DNA follows: TGTGCCAGTAGTATGCGGGACAGGGGACGACATCAGCCCCAGCATTTT. Translated, it gives CASSMRDRGRHQPQHF.

V and J are TRBV7-2 and TRBJ2-7; no clear D. In germline, CDR1 is SGHTA, CDR2 FQGNSA. Trimming cost V 5 bases and J 0 bases, with 14 bases left between them. This CDR3 comprises 15 residues. The CDR3 region is CASSMPNSVSYEQYF. In nucleotides, the CDR3 is TGTGCCAGCAGCATGCCGAACTCGGTCTCCTACGAGCAGTACTTC.

This chain uses TRBV27 with TRBJ2-2; 7 positions agree with TRBD2. The junction had 0 bases not matched to a gene; V was cut back by 5 bases and J by 0 bases. The germline V gene has CDR1 MNHEY and CDR2 SMNVEV (reference sequence). The CDR3 is 14 residues long. This CDR3 reads CASSSGANTGELFF. In DNA form, the CDR3 reads TGTGCCAGCAGTAGCGGGGCGAACACCGGGGAGCTGTTTTTT.

The chain uses TRBV28 and TRBJ2-5; D unclear. Germline V gene data show CDR1 as MDHEN and CDR2 as SYDVKM. V lost 6 bases, J lost 2 bases, and 16 bases lay in between. The CDR3 totals 15 residues. Here the CDR3 reads CASSNRRVHQETQYF. The CDR3 DNA follows: TGTGCCAGCAGCAACCGACGGGTTCATCAAGAGACCCAGTACTTC.

The J gene is TRBJ1-2, the V gene TRBV18, with D perhaps matching TRBD1 (5 bases). Between the trimmed V and J ends, which lost 7 bases and 4 bases, there was a span of 19 bases. CDR1 KGHSH and CDR2 LQKENI come from the germline V gene. The CDR3 contains 15 residues. CDR3 in amino acids: CASFPFAGGGYGYTF. CDR3 DNA sequence: TGTGCCAGCTTCCCATTTGCGGGGGGTGGCTATGGCTACACCTTC. The full variable domain, its missing parts supplied by reference TRBV18 and TRBJ1-2, is NAGVMQNPRHLVRRRGQEARLRCSPMKGHSHVYWYRQLPEEGLKFMVYLQKENIIDESGMPKERFSAEFPKEGPSILRIQQVVRGDSAAYFCASFPFAGGGYGYTFGSGTRLTVV.

This clone was picked up one time. The V gene is TRBV4-3, the J gene TRBJ2-1; tentative D call: TRBD2 (6 bases). Trimming stripped 1 base from V and 0 bases from J, with 16 bases between. Germline values: CDR1 LGHNA, CDR2 YSLEER. This CDR3 has 18 residues. The CDR3 spells CASSQGFGGVNSYNEQFF. In DNA, the CDR3 is TGCGCCAGCAGCCAAGGATTCGGGGGTGTGAACTCCTACAATGAGCAGTTCTTC.

This chain links TRBV19 with TRBJ2-1, with TRBD1 matching 7 bases. CDR1 is LNHDA, CDR2 SQIVND, per germline (reference sequence). The CDR3 consists of 17 residues. Trimming took 5 bases from V and 4 from J; bases not matched to a gene: 14. The CDR3 spells CASSSGTALINYNEQFF. In nucleotides, the CDR3 is TGTGCCAGTAGTTCCGGGACAGCCCTAATCAATTACAATGAGCAGTTCTTC.